The 24 T cell receptor beta chains reported below all come from one sample, sequenced in a study of OX40 agonist ivuxolimab in advanced cancers. Here immunoSEQ multiplex PCR was the method, and the copy in TCRdb shows in-frame clones only, minus some. The table lists tens of thousands of clones, approximately 86% of them singletons. Sequenced here: CD4+ or CD8+ T cells sorted from blood, sampled in a trial of the OX40 agonist ivuxolimab. These receptors were taken from an adult with an advanced solid tumor such as melanoma, head and neck, liver or kidney cancer.

The chain links TRBV4-1 to TRBJ1-5; D perhaps matches TRBD1 (5 bases). CDR1 and CDR2 from the germline V gene are MGHRA and YSYEKL. Trimming removed 0 bases at V and 4 bases at J, with 13 bases between. The CDR3 has 16 residues. The CDR3 loop is CASSQEGGQPNQPQHF. DNA for the CDR3: TGCGCCAGCAGCCAAGAGGGGGGTCAGCCTAATCAGCCCCAGCATTTT.

This clone was seen just once. The V and J genes are TRBV18 and TRBJ2-3, with D unresolved. Germline V gene lookup returns CDR1 KGHSH and CDR2 LQKENI. The CDR3 length is 14 residues. Between the trimmed V and J ends, which lost 3 bases and 0 bases, there was a span of 7 bases. The CDR3 coding sequence is TGTGCCAGCTCACCCCCTTCGAGCACAGATACGCAGTATTTT. Residues: CASSPPSSTDTQYF. Based on the CDR3 plus reference TRBV18 and TRBJ2-3, the full variable domain is NAGVMQNPRHLVRRRGQEARLRCSPMKGHSHVYWYRQLPEEGLKFMVYLQKENIIDESGMPKERFSAEFPKEGPSILRIQQVVRGDSAAYFCASSPPSSTDTQYFGPGTRLTVL.

V gene TRBV27 combines with J gene TRBJ2-7; TRBD2 might be the D (7 bases). The CDR3 sequence is 14 residues long. The germline CDR1 and CDR2 sequences are MNHEY and SMNVEV (reference sequence). Trimming shortened V by 4 bases and J by 1 base, and 11 bases separated the two germline ends. The CDR3 sequence: CASSWGGGSYEQYF. The CDR3 nucleotides read TGTGCCAGCAGTTGGGGGGGCGGTTCCTACGAGCAGTACTTC.

This clone was seen only a few times. This chain links TRBV7-9 with TRBJ1-6; 7 nucleotides line up with TRBD1. The CDR3 runs 16 residues. CDR1 and CDR2 from the germline V gene are SEHNR and FQNEAQ (reference sequence). The junction had 8 bases not matched to a gene; V was cut back by 5 bases and J by 4 bases. The CDR3 DNA reads TGTGCCAGCAGCGCCTCGACAGGGTCTTATAATTCACCCCTCCACTTT. This gives the protein CASSASTGSYNSPLHF.

This chain joins TRBV29-1 and TRBJ2-7; D may be TRBD2 (6 bases). This CDR3 is built from 13 residues. The V and J ends lost 4 bases and 2 bases respectively, with 12 bases between them. Per germline, CDR1 SQVTM and CDR2 ANQGSEA. The CDR3 spells CSVVPGVAYEQYF. In DNA form, the CDR3 reads TGCAGCGTTGTGCCGGGGGTGGCCTACGAGCAGTACTTC.

V gene TRBV7-6 combines with J gene TRBJ2-5, with D unresolved. The CDR3 is 13 amino acids. CDR1 is SGHVS, CDR2 FNYEAQ, per germline. The V gene lost 5 bases and the J gene lost 5 bases, with 12 bases spanning the gap. The CDR3 DNA is TGTGCCAGCAGCCCCGAAGGGAAGGAGACCCAGTACTTC. This sequence encodes CASSPEGKETQYF.

The chain combines TRBV5-1 with TRBJ2-7; D is tentatively TRBD1 or TRBD2 (6 bases each). The CDR3 length is 16 residues. Germline V lookup: CDR1 SGHRS, CDR2 YFSETQ. V was cut by 0 bases and J by 7 bases, with 20 bases left in between. CDR3 coding DNA: TGCGCCAGCAGCTTGGTCTCCGGGGGCCCCACGGGGGAGCAGTACTTC. Residues: CASSLVSGGPTGEQYF. The full variable domain, with the rest looked up from reference TRBV5-1 and TRBJ2-7, is KAGVTQTPRYLIKTRGQQVTLSCSPISGHRSVSWYQQTPGQGLQFLFEYFSETQRNKGNFPGRFSGRQFSNSRSEMNVSTLELGDSALYLCASSLVSGGPTGEQYFGPGTRLTVT.

V usage is TRBV6-5 and J usage is TRBJ2-4; D might be TRBD1 (6 bases). The ends were cut back, 5 bases at V and 9 bases at J, with 17 bases in the middle. Germline loops: CDR1 MNHEY, CDR2 SVGAGI. The CDR3 totals 14 residues. DNA for the CDR3: TGTGCCAGCAGTGAAGTGGTAGGGGGTGGCATTCAGTACTTC. Translated: CASSEVVGGGIQYF.

The chain uses TRBV5-1 and TRBJ2-3, with D perhaps TRBD2 (6 bases). Germline V gene sequence: CDR1 SGHRS, CDR2 YFSETQ. Trimming took 7 bases from V and 6 from J, leaving 15 bases between them. This CDR3 spans 13 amino acids. In DNA form, the CDR3 reads TGCGCCAGCCACCTCGGGAGCATGGATACGCAGTATTTT. It yields the protein CASHLGSMDTQYF. The variable domain in full, with the rest retrieved from reference TRBV5-1 and TRBJ2-3, is KAGVTQTPRYLIKTRGQQVTLSCSPISGHRSVSWYQQTPGQGLQFLFEYFSETQRNKGNFPGRFSGRQFSNSRSEMNVSTLELGDSALYLCASHLGSMDTQYFGPGTRLTVL.

The chain links TRBV5-1 to TRBJ2-6; a weak D match, TRBD1 (6 bases). CDR3 length: 19 residues. The germline V and J ends were trimmed by 1 base and 0 bases, with 17 bases remaining between them. Germline-derived CDR1 and CDR2 are SGHRS and YFSETQ. The CDR3 DNA is TGCGCCAGCAGCTTGATTCCAGGGGCGATAAGCTCTGGGGCCAACGTCCTGACTTTC. This codes for CASSLIPGAISSGANVLTF.

The chain recombines TRBV7-9 with TRBJ2-7; D is ambiguous. Trimming took off 3 bases at V and 3 bases at J, with 6 bases between the two ends. The CDR3 is 12 residues long. Germline assignment: CDR1 SEHNR and CDR2 FQNEAQ (reference sequence). CDR3 DNA: TGTGCCAGCAGCTTCATTAACTACGAGCAGTACTTC. As protein: CASSFINYEQYF.

CDR3 nucleotide sequence: TGTGCCAGCAGACCTCCCACCCTCGACAGCCGGTACGGCTACACCTTC. Protein sequence: CASRPPTLDSRYGYTF. This chain uses TRBV11-2 with TRBJ1-2; a weak D match, TRBD1 (5 bases). This CDR3 contains 16 residues. Germline V lookup: CDR1 SGHAT, CDR2 FQNNGV. Trimming shortened V by 6 bases and J by 8 bases, and 25 bases separated the two germline ends.

This chain uses TRBV7-2 with TRBJ1-1, with D possibly being TRBD1 (5 bases). The CDR3 contains 16 residues. Germline V CDR1 and CDR2: SGHTA, FQGNSA. V lost 0 bases and J lost 1, with 12 bases in between. The CDR3 region has the DNA TGTGCCAGCAGCTTAGCGGGGTGGGGGACGAACACTGAAGCTTTCTTT. Translated: CASSLAGWGTNTEAFF.

This rearrangement joins TRBV27 to TRBJ2-7, with a weak D call TRBD1 (5 bases). This CDR3 spans 14 amino acids. V was pared by 6 bases and J by 5 bases, with 17 bases between. Germline V gives CDR1 MNHEY, CDR2 SMNVEV (reference sequence). For the CDR3, the DNA is TGTGCCAGCAGACCTGGCAGGGTATTCGACGAGCAGTACTTC. Amino acid sequence: CASRPGRVFDEQYF.

The V call is TRBV29-1, the J call TRBJ1-1; 8 bases match TRBD1. The CDR3 totals 12 residues. CDR1 is SQVTM, CDR2 ANQGSEA, per germline. Losses at the gene ends were 6 bases for V and 4 bases for J; bases not matched to a gene: 4. CDR3 sequence (DNA): TGCAGCGTGGATACAGGGGGCACTGAAGCTTTCTTT. Translation gives CSVDTGGTEAFF.

The chain combines TRBV27 with TRBJ1-5; no reliable D call. CDR1 and CDR2 (germline): MNHEY, SMNVEV (reference sequence). The CDR3 length is 13 residues. Trimming stripped 2 bases from V and 6 bases from J, with 8 bases between. CDR3 in amino acids: CASSLGLSQPQHF. The DNA of the CDR3 is TGTGCCAGCAGTTTAGGATTGAGTCAGCCCCAGCATTTT.

The chain is built from TRBV7-8 and TRBJ1-1; 7 bases are shared with TRBD1. The CDR3 runs to 15 residues. The V segment lost 2 bases and the J segment 1 base; nucleotides outside the gene matches: 4. Germline assignment: CDR1 SGHVS and CDR2 FQNEAQ. The CDR3 is CASSLYGTANTEAFF. CDR3 in DNA: TGTGCCAGCAGCTTATATGGGACAGCGAACACTGAAGCTTTCTTT. The entire variable domain, with the rest obtained from reference TRBV7-8 and TRBJ1-1, is as follows: GAGVSQSPRYKVAKRGQDVALRCDPISGHVSLFWYQQALGQGPEFLTYFQNEAQLDKSGLPSDRFFAERPEGSVSTLKIQRTQQEDSAVYLCASSLYGTANTEAFFGQGTRLTVV.

The J gene is TRBJ2-1, the V gene TRBV5-1; 9 bases map to TRBD1. The ends lost 1 base at V and 4 bases at J; junction bases unmatched: 9. The germline gives CDR1 SGHRS, CDR2 YFSETQ. The CDR3 runs to 17 residues. The CDR3: CASSLQVVGQGYNEQFF. DNA of the CDR3: TGCGCCAGCAGCTTGCAAGTCGTCGGACAGGGGTACAATGAGCAGTTCTTC.

The chain recombines TRBV30 with TRBJ2-7; D is uncertain. Germline V lookup: CDR1 GTSNPN, CDR2 SVGIG (reference sequence). V gave up 4 bases and J gave up 1 base, with 11 bases separating them. CDR3 length equals 13 residues. CDR3 DNA: TGTGCCTGGAATCCGACGGTATCCTACGAGCAGTACTTC. It is translated as CAWNPTVSYEQYF.

This clone appeared once. CDR3 sequence reads: CASSGGQNWYF. The CDR3 DNA sequence: TGTGCCAGCAGCGGCGGGCAGAATTGGTACTTC. V is TRBV6-5 and J is TRBJ2-7; the D gene is possibly TRBD2 (5 bases). Germline-derived CDR1 and CDR2 are MNHEY and SVGAGI. CDR3 length equals 11 residues. Trimming shortened V by 6 bases and J by 12 bases, and 15 bases separated the two germline ends.

J is TRBJ2-7 and V is TRBV5-6, with 7 bases aligning to TRBD2. Germline trimming cut 6 bases from V and 4 bases from J; bases unmatched to any gene: 10. The germline V gene has CDR1 SGHDT and CDR2 YYEEEE. CDR3 length: 14 amino acids. CDR3 DNA: TGTGCCAGCACCGCGCGGGCGGGGGAGTACGAGCAGTACTTC. Translation: CASTARAGEYEQYF.

This clone is judged medium-sized (0.01 to 0.1%). The chain employs TRBV11-1 and TRBJ1-2; TRBD1 matches at 9 bases. Germline V CDR1 and CDR2: SGHAT, FQDESV (reference sequence). This CDR3 is 14 amino acids long. Losses at the gene ends were 6 bases for V and 6 bases for J; bases not matched to a gene: 8. Written as DNA, the CDR3 is TGTGCCAGCAGGCCGTCCGGGACAGGGCATGGCTACACCTTC. Translated: CASRPSGTGHGYTF. The full variable domain, rest sourced from reference TRBV11-1 and TRBJ1-2, is EAEVAQSPRYKITEKSQAVAFWCDPISGHATLYWYRQILGQGPELLVQFQDESVVDDSQLPKDRFSAERLKGVDSTLKIQPAELGDSAMYLCASRPSGTGHGYTFGSGTRLTVV.

V usage is TRBV29-1 and J usage is TRBJ2-6; TRBD1 agrees at 8 bases. J gave up 0 bases and V 1 base, and 8 bases lay outside the gene matches. The CDR3 length is 18 residues. Germline CDR1 reads SQVTM; CDR2 reads ANQGSEA. The CDR3 bases are TGCAGCGTTGAAGGGGGCTGGACAGGGCGCTCTGGGGCCAACGTCCTGACTTTC. Amino acids: CSVEGGWTGRSGANVLTF.

The V gene is TRBV6-6, the J gene TRBJ1-2; D gene uncertain. The V end was cut by 4 bases, the J end by 14 bases, with 14 bases between. Germline-derived CDR1 and CDR2 are MNHNY and SVGAGI (reference sequence). CDR3 length: 11 amino acids. This CDR3 is CASSFGLEWTF. CDR3 coding DNA: TGTGCCAGCAGTTTTGGTCTCGAGTGGACCTTC.